The present T cell receptor beta chain was sequenced within a study of beta chain features in type 1 diabetes. Averaging about 100 mL, one heparinised blood draw was given by each donor. Notes on the study in general: Type 1 diabetes patients had moderately but significantly shorter TCRB CDR3s in all four CD4+ subsets. The cDNA sequencing approach could over-represent high-TCR-expressing cells.

V shed 5 bases, J shed 7 bases, and the junction held 12 bases outside the gene matches. Germline V gene sequence: CDR1 SGHTA, CDR2 FQGTGA. The CDR3 has 16 amino acids. Sequencing targeted expressed TCRB transcripts, as all isolated RNA had been reverse transcribed. About 3.57 million reads were obtained on average from naive, central memory and regulatory T cell samples. TCRdb's copy holds only in-frame clones and misses some; the assay was immunoSEQ multiplex PCR. The repertoire holds some 44,000 clones, roughly 56% seen once, with 2.1% in the top ten. Worth noting for this clone: Its matching antigen is unknown.

The rearrangement uses TRBV7-3 and TRBJ2-2, with TRBD1 identical over 8 bases. The clonotype was recovered from a woman under 30 in good health. Material: Tregs from blood. The CDR3 DNA reads as TGTGCCAGCAGCCAGTATGGACAGGGCGTCATCGGGGAGCTGTTTTTT. Translation: CASSQYGQGVIGELFF.